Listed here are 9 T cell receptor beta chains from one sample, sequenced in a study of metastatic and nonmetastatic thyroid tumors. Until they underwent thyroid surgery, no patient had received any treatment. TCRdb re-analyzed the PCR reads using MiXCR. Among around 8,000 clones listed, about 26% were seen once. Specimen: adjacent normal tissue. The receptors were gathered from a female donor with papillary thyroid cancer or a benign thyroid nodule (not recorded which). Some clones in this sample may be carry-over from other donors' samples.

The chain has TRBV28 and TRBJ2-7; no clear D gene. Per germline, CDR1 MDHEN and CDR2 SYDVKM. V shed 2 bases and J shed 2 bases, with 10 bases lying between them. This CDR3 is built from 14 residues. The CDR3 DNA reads TGTGCCAGCAGTTTACCGGCAGAGACCTACGAGCAGTACTTC. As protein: CASSLPAETYEQYF. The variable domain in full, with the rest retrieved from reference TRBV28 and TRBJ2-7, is DVKVTQSSRYLVKRTGEKVFLECVQDMDHENMFWYRQDPGLGLRLIYFSYDVKMKEKGDIPEGYSVSREKKERFSLILESASTNQTSMYLCASSLPAETYEQYFGPGTRLTVT.

The CDR3 is CSAPRTGVHEQFF. DNA for the CDR3: TGCAGTGCTCCCCGGACAGGGGTGCATGAGCAGTTCTTC. The chain joins TRBV20-1 to TRBJ2-1; 9 bases line up with TRBD1. The trim removed 5 bases at V and 8 bases at J, leaving 7 bases unmatched. This CDR3 has 13 amino acids. Germline V CDR1 and CDR2: DFQATT, SNEGSKA (reference sequence).

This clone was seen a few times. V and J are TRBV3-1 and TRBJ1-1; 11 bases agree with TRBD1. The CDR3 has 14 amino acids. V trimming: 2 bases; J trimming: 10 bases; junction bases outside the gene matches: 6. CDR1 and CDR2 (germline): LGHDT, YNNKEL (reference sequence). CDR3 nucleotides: TGTGCCAGCAGCCAAACAGGACAGGGGGCTGTAGCTTTCTTT. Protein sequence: CASSQTGQGAVAFF.

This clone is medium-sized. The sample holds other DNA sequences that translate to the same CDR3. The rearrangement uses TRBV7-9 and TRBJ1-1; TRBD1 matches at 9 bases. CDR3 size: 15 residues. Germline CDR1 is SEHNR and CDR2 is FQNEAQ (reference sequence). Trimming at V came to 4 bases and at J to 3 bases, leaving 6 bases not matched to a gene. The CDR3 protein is CASSSKTGGDTEAFF. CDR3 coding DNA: TGTGCCAGCAGCTCCAAGACAGGGGGGGACACTGAAGCTTTCTTT.

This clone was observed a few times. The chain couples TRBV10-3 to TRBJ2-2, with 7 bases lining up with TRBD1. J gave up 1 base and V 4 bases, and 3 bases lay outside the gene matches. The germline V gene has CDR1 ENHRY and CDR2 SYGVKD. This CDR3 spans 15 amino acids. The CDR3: CAISGRTGNTGELFF. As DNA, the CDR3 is TGTGCCATCAGTGGCCGGACAGGGAACACCGGGGAGCTGTTTTTT.

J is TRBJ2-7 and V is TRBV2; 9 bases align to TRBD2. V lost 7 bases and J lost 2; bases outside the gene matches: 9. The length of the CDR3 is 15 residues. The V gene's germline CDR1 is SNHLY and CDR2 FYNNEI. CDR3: CASKAGGFGAYEQYF. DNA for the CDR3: TGTGCCAGCAAGGCGGGAGGGTTCGGTGCCTACGAGCAGTACTTC.

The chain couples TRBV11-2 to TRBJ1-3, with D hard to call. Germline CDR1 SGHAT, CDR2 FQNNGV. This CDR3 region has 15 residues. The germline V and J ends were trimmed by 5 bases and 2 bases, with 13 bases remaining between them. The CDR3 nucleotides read TGTGCCAGCAGCCCCATGAGCGGGGCTGGAAACACCATATATTTT. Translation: CASSPMSGAGNTIYF.

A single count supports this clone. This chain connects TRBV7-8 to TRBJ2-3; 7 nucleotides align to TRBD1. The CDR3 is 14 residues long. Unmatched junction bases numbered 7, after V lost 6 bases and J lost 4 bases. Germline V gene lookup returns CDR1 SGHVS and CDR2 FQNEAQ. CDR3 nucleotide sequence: TGTGCCAGCAGTTCAACAACAGGGGCAGATACGCAGTATTTT. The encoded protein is CASSSTTGADTQYF.

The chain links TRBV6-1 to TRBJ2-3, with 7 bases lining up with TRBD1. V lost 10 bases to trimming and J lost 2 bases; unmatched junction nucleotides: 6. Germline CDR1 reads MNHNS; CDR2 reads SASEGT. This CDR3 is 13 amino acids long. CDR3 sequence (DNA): TGTGCCACAGGGGGACATAACACAGATACGCAGTATTTT. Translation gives CATGGHNTDTQYF.